What follows are 15 T cell receptor beta chains derived from one specimen sequenced in a study of T cells in Graves' hyperthyroidism and ophthalmopathy. What was amplified from RNA transcripts were TCR beta CDR3 regions. The primer set for the first-round RT-PCR of the TCR CDR3 was HTBI. Each CDR3 protein gets one entry after TCRdb re-called the multiplex PCR reads with MiXCR. The data contain 400,000 to 450,000 distinct CDR3 sequences, roughly 14% of them singletons. Material for sequencing was blood. The receptors derive from a man younger than 30 with Graves' ophthalmopathy.

This clonotype has just a few counts. A much larger clone differs from this one at a single base, so this may be a read error. The chain links TRBV28 to TRBJ2-3, with D maybe TRBD2 (6 bases). Looked up from germline, CDR1 is MDHEN and CDR2 is SYDVKM. The CDR3 spans 15 residues. The V end was cut by 5 bases, the J end by 1 base, with 13 bases between. The CDR3 protein is CASSLQTGGTDTQYF. CDR3 in DNA: TGTGCCAGCAGTCTCCAGACGGGGGGCACAGATACGCAGTATTTT.

This clonotype has a count of ten or more. V usage is TRBV10-3 and J usage is TRBJ2-1; 12 nucleotides agree with TRBD2. Germline V CDR1 and CDR2: ENHRY, SYGVKD. This CDR3 is 13 amino acids long. V was clipped by 9 bases and J by 8 bases; unmatched bases: 5. The CDR3 DNA is TGTGCCATAGGTCTAGCGGGAGGGGATGAGCAGTTCTTC. It codes for CAIGLAGGDEQFF.

Of note for this clonotype: One end of the junction fails to match germline, which may point to a read error. This chain uses TRBV7-9 with TRBJ2-1; D unclear. Germline V lookup: CDR1 SEHNR, CDR2 FQNEAQ (reference sequence). The CDR3 has 15 amino acids. For the CDR3, the DNA is TGTACCAGCAGCTTAGTAGTTGGGGTTGGGGATGAGCAGTTCTTC. Translating gives CTSSLVVGVGDEQFF.

This clonotype was counted at least ten times. The chain is built from TRBV4-1 and TRBJ2-3; no definite D call. CDR1 MGHRA and CDR2 YSYEKL come from the germline V gene. This CDR3 spans 12 amino acids. The V end was cut by 2 bases, the J end by 3 bases, with 3 bases between. CDR3 nucleotides: TGCGCCAGCAGCCAAAAAACAGATACGCAGTATTTT. Amino acid sequence: CASSQKTDTQYF.

The chain has TRBV9 and TRBJ2-2; D is perhaps TRBD2 (5 bases). With 0 bases removed from V and 1 base from J, the gap between germline ends came to 13 bases. The CDR3 runs to 17 residues. The germline V gene encodes CDR1 SGDLS and CDR2 YYNGEE. The CDR3 DNA is TGTGCCAGCAGCGTAGACGTGGGAGTGAGGAACACCGGGGAGCTGTTTTTT. As protein: CASSVDVGVRNTGELFF.

DNA for the CDR3: TGCGCCAGCAGCTTTACGGTCGTCGGCTCTATCGCCCCGGGTACGCAGTATTTT. Its translation: CASSFTVVGSIAPGTQYF. The chain uses TRBV5-1 and TRBJ2-3; D ambiguous. This CDR3 spans 18 amino acids. Trimming left V 2 bases short and J 8 bases short, with 27 bases between. Germline loops: CDR1 SGHRS, CDR2 YFSETQ.

This clonotype was counted a few times. This rearrangement joins TRBV9 to TRBJ1-5, with D possibly being TRBD1 (6 bases). CDR1 is SGDLS, CDR2 YYNGEE, per germline. Trimming took 1 base from V and 3 from J, leaving 11 bases between them. This CDR3 region has 15 residues. CDR3 coding DNA: TGTGCCAGCAGCGTATCCGGACAGACCAATCAGCCCCAGCATTTT. Encoded protein: CASSVSGQTNQPQHF.

The J gene is TRBJ1-1, the V gene TRBV29-1; 9 nucleotides align to TRBD1. The V and J ends lost 2 bases and 0 bases, in that order; junction bases with no gene match: 13. This CDR3 is built from 18 residues. Looked up from germline, CDR1 is SQVTM and CDR2 is ANQGSEA. The CDR3, as DNA: TGCAGCGTTGAAAGACCGGGACAGGGAATACCAATGAACACTGAAGCTTTCTTT. Protein sequence: CSVERPGQGIPMNTEAFF.

This clonotype occurred many times. The J gene is TRBJ2-3, the V gene TRBV20-1; 8 bases align to TRBD2. V shed 4 bases and J 0 bases; nucleotides not matched to a gene: 6. CDR1 and CDR2 from the germline V gene are DFQATT and SNEGSKA (reference sequence). The CDR3 contains 15 residues. DNA for the CDR3: TGCAGTGCTACTCGGTCTAGCGGGAGCACAGATACGCAGTATTTT. This translates into CSATRSSGSTDTQYF.

The chain joins TRBV2 to TRBJ2-7, with 10 bases aligning to TRBD1. The CDR3 runs 11 residues. The J segment lost 7 bases and the V segment lost 9 bases, leaving 3 bases of the junction unmatched. Germline lookup yields CDR1 SNHLY and CDR2 FYNNEI. For the CDR3, the DNA is TGTGCCAGTGACAGGGGGCGGGAGCAGTACTTC. This codes for CASDRGREQYF.

The V call is TRBV3-1, the J call TRBJ1-4; TRBD1 matches 10 bases. This CDR3 has 16 residues. The V and J ends lost 1 base and 4 bases, in that order; junction bases with no gene match: 3. Germline V gene sequence: CDR1 LGHDT, CDR2 YNNKEL (reference sequence). The CDR3 loop is CASSQGDRGYNEKLFF. The CDR3 region has the DNA TGTGCCAGCAGCCAAGGGGACAGGGGATATAATGAAAAACTGTTTTTT.

This clonotype was found many times. The rearrangement links TRBV7-9 to TRBJ2-1; D is ambiguous. Between the trimmed V and J ends, which lost 7 bases and 3 bases, there was a span of 13 bases. The V gene's germline CDR1 is SEHNR and CDR2 FQNEAQ (reference sequence). CDR3 size: 14 residues. The CDR3 region has the DNA TGTGCCAGCATTTTTCGCGGAGACTACAATGAGCAGTTCTTC. This translates into CASIFRGDYNEQFF.

This clonotype was seen ten or more times. The chain links TRBV3-1 to TRBJ1-3; D is unclear. Germline assignment: CDR1 LGHDT and CDR2 YNNKEL (reference sequence). The CDR3 loop spans 14 amino acids. Trimming cost V 0 bases and J 4 bases, with 7 bases left between them. The CDR3 loop is CASSQDVQGNTIYF. For the CDR3, the DNA is TGTGCCAGCAGCCAAGATGTTCAGGGAAACACCATATATTTT.

The chain couples TRBV4-1 to TRBJ1-1, with D perhaps TRBD1 (5 bases). Trimming shortened V by 1 base and J by 5 bases, and 14 bases separated the two germline ends. The length of the CDR3 is 15 residues. Germline CDR1 MGHRA, CDR2 YSYEKL. Written as DNA, the CDR3 is TGCGCCAGCAGCCAAGTTTCAGGGTCTGGGACTGAAGCTTTCTTT. Translation: CASSQVSGSGTEAFF.

The table lists this clonotype with many counts. This chain connects TRBV27 to TRBJ2-1; 7 bases map to TRBD1. The length of the CDR3 is 13 residues. J was trimmed by 8 bases and V by 5 bases; bases with no gene match: 6. From germline, CDR1 is MNHEY and CDR2 SMNVEV (reference sequence). This chain's CDR3 is CASSQGRGYEQFF. CDR3 in DNA: TGTGCCAGCAGTCAGGGCAGGGGGTATGAGCAGTTCTTC.